This TCR beta chain was retrieved from a study of glioma-infiltrating T cells after dendritic cell vaccination. Clones were sequenced by immunoSEQ multiplex PCR, and TCRdb holds only the in-frame ones, with some missing. The table includes some 90,000 clones, approximately 78% detected once. The CDR3 runs to 17 residues. Germline V CDR1 and CDR2: KGHSH, LQKENI. The V end lost 1 base, the J end lost 3 bases, and 15 bases lay between the germline ends. The sample's time point: after dendritic cell vaccination, including at tumor progression/relapse. This chain connects TRBV18 to TRBJ2-2; TRBD1 might be the D (7 bases). The input for sequencing was blood, taken after dendritic cell vaccination. This clonotype was obtained from a human donor with glioblastoma. The CDR3 sequence: CASSPQQQGGYTGELFF. CDR3 bases: TGTGCCAGCTCACCACAGCAGCAGGGGGGATACACCGGGGAGCTGTTTTTT.